A selection of T cell receptor beta chains follows, all from one sample in a study of blood T cell repertoires in COVID-19. Produced via immunoSEQ multiplex PCR; TCRdb's table is partial and in-frame only. This table holds approximately 120,000 clones, approximately 87% found once. Sequences were obtained from peripheral blood. The receptor set was obtained from a woman aged 50 to 60 with acute or convalescent COVID-19. Each CDR3 is given with its conserved first and last residue. Each record gives: CDR3 length, J gene, V gene, CDR3 protein.

CDR3 length: 12; J gene: TRBJ1-2; V gene: TRBV12-3/TRBV12-4; CDR3 protein: CASSPRQGSYTF
CDR3 length: 14; J gene: TRBJ2-5; V gene: TRBV30; CDR3 protein: CAWSPIAYQETQYF
CDR3 length: 15; J gene: TRBJ2-3; V gene: TRBV5-1; CDR3 protein: CASFGGAYGTDTQYF
CDR3 length: 14; J gene: TRBJ2-1; V gene: TRBV24-1; CDR3 protein: CATSDSIPRVEQFF
CDR3 length: 14; J gene: TRBJ2-2; V gene: TRBV6-6; CDR3 protein: CASSYYRNTGELFF
CDR3 length: 14; J gene: TRBJ1-5; V gene: TRBV30; CDR3 protein: CAWSVKGAKQPQHF
CDR3 length: 15; J gene: TRBJ2-7; V gene: TRBV5-1; CDR3 protein: CASSTGLAGLYEQYF
CDR3 length: 13; J gene: TRBJ2-7; V gene: TRBV14; CDR3 protein: CASSQGLAREQYF
CDR3 length: 13; J gene: TRBJ1-5; V gene: TRBV11-2; CDR3 protein: CASSLESDQPQHF
CDR3 length: 14; J gene: TRBJ2-5; V gene: TRBV2; CDR3 protein: CASILDRIQETQYF
CDR3 length: 15; J gene: TRBJ1-1; V gene: TRBV28; CDR3 protein: CASTLQISMNTEAFF
CDR3 length: 15; J gene: TRBJ2-1; V gene: TRBV9; CDR3 protein: CASSVAGAAYNEQFF
CDR3 length: 17; J gene: TRBJ2-1; V gene: TRBV19; CDR3 protein: CASSRSSGGRTYNEQFF
CDR3 length: 13; J gene: TRBJ1-2; V gene: TRBV2; CDR3 protein: CATSRDSNYGYTF
CDR3 length: 20; J gene: TRBJ2-3; V gene: TRBV2; CDR3 protein: CASSEADRVKRGPSTDTQYF
CDR3 length: 14; J gene: TRBJ1-4; V gene: TRBV2; CDR3 protein: CASMTRGGREKLFF
CDR3 length: 12; J gene: TRBJ2-1; V gene: TRBV18; CDR3 protein: CASSEQGVEQFF
CDR3 length: 14; J gene: TRBJ1-1; V gene: TRBV2; CDR3 protein: CASSGRGRSTEAFF
CDR3 length: 16; J gene: TRBJ2-7; V gene: TRBV5-6; CDR3 protein: CASSLEGGQYFYEQYF
CDR3 length: 14; J gene: TRBJ1-5; V gene: TRBV24-1; CDR3 protein: CVTSAGGFNQPQHF
CDR3 length: 15; J gene: TRBJ1-6; V gene: TRBV5-1; CDR3 protein: CASSLVGTSDSPLHF
CDR3 length: 15; J gene: TRBJ2-2; V gene: TRBV19; CDR3 protein: CASSVPGGSTGELFF